Presented here are 26 T cell receptor beta chains from one specimen sequenced in a study of T-cell reconstitution after alpha-beta-depleted transplantation in children. Library preparation (for TCRbeta) was performed with unique molecular identifiers. TCRdb re-called the PCR reads through MiXCR, storing one row per CDR3 protein. The sample holds around 200,000 distinct CDR3 sequences, roughly a sixth seen once. The sequencing used PBMCs, mostly from graft donor cells, collected 360 days after TCRalphabeta/CD19-depleted stem cell transplant. These receptors came from a male patient between 2 and 10 years old who had a stem cell transplant for acute lymphoblastic leukemia, so the T cells may come from the graft donor.

This clonotype was counted only a few times. The V and J genes are TRBV9 and TRBJ2-2; D not resolved. CDR3 length: 13 residues. Germline values: CDR1 SGDLS, CDR2 YYNGEE. V was clipped by 2 bases and J by 3 bases, with 5 bases between them. CDR3 sequence (DNA): TGTGCCAGCAGCGTGGCGTACACCGGGGAGCTGTTTTTT. Protein: CASSVAYTGELFF.

The J gene is TRBJ2-3, the V gene TRBV5-5; D possibly corresponds to TRBD2 (6 bases). CDR1 and CDR2 from the germline V gene are SGHKS and YYEKEE (reference sequence). CDR3 length: 15 residues. The germline V and J ends were trimmed by 3 bases and 6 bases, with 17 bases remaining between them. CDR3 sequence: CASSSRDSAWDTQYF. CDR3 in DNA: TGTGCCAGCAGCTCCCGGGACTCCGCGTGGGATACGCAGTATTTT. Supplemented by reference TRBV5-5 and TRBJ2-3, the full variable domain reads DAGVTQSPTHLIKTRGQQVTLRCSPISGHKSVSWYQQVLGQGPQFIFQYYEKEERGRGNFPDRFSARQFPNYSSELNVNALLLGDSALYLCASSSRDSAWDTQYFGPGTRLTVL.

This clonotype was seen ten or more times. The rearrangement uses TRBV7-8 and TRBJ2-3, with 8 bases that match TRBD1. V trimming: 4 bases; J trimming: 3 bases; junction bases outside the gene matches: 3. Germline CDR1 SGHVS, CDR2 FQNEAQ. The CDR3 spans 14 residues. The chain's CDR3 is CASSSGTGTDTQYF. CDR3 DNA: TGTGCCAGCAGCTCCGGGACAGGAACAGATACGCAGTATTTT.

This chain uses TRBV28 with TRBJ2-7, with D perhaps TRBD2 (6 bases). Germline assignment: CDR1 MDHEN and CDR2 SYDVKM. The CDR3 runs 14 residues. Trimming took 4 bases from V and 2 from J, leaving 12 bases between them. This chain's CDR3 is CASSSRRGPYEQYF. CDR3 DNA sequence: TGTGCCAGCAGTTCGAGGAGGGGCCCCTACGAGCAGTACTTC.

In its sample, this clonotype was seen many times. The chain recombines TRBV29-1 with TRBJ1-1; D uncertain. V was clipped by 4 bases and J by 0 bases, with 12 bases between them. The CDR3 covers 14 residues. Germline CDR1 is SQVTM and CDR2 is ANQGSEA. The CDR3 DNA reads as TGCAGCGTTGGCGGAGGGCACTTGAACACTGAAGCTTTCTTT. Protein sequence: CSVGGGHLNTEAFF.

The chain combines TRBV20-1 with TRBJ2-3, with 10 bases identical to TRBD2. The V segment lost 7 bases and the J segment 4 bases; nucleotides outside the gene matches: 8. Germline assignment: CDR1 DFQATT and CDR2 SNEGSKA (reference sequence). The CDR3 is 14 amino acids. The CDR3 region is CSVVAGGTADTQYF. Written as DNA, the CDR3 is TGCAGTGTAGTAGCGGGAGGTACCGCAGATACGCAGTATTTT.

The CDR3 protein is CASSLSPPGLGGTDTQYF. The CDR3 DNA sequence: TGTGCCAGCAGTTTAAGCCCACCGGGCCTCGGGGGCACAGATACGCAGTATTTT. The chain couples TRBV28 to TRBJ2-3, with D maybe TRBD2 (5 bases). This CDR3 region has 18 residues. CDR1 is MDHEN and CDR2 is SYDVKM in the germline V gene. V dropped 2 bases and J dropped 1 base, with 19 bases sitting between them.

The chain couples TRBV10-3 to TRBJ2-5, with D possibly matching TRBD1 (6 bases). From germline, CDR1 is ENHRY and CDR2 SYGVKD. V was shortened by 4 bases and J by 5 bases, with 20 bases between the two germline ends. This CDR3 region has 16 residues. CDR3 amino acids: CAISGGVQGRYETQYF. Here the CDR3 DNA reads TGTGCCATCAGTGGTGGGGTTCAGGGGCGATACGAGACCCAGTACTTC.

This clonotype appeared many times. The V call is TRBV21-1, the J call TRBJ2-1; TRBD2, the table's D call, lacks a check against the DNA. TRBV21-1 is a pseudogene segment. The CDR3 extends over 15 amino acids. The CDR3 DNA is TGTGCCAGCCCCCACCTGACTAGCGGGGTCTCGGGGTCGTTCTTC. This translates into CASPHLTSGVSGSFF.

This clonotype was seen only a few times. The J gene is TRBJ2-3, the V gene TRBV5-1; D possibly uses TRBD1 or TRBD2 (5 bases each). The CDR3 loop spans 13 amino acids. Trimming removed 5 bases at V and 3 bases at J, with 10 bases between. Per germline, CDR1 SGHRS and CDR2 YFSETQ. Written as DNA, the CDR3 is TGCGCCAGCAGGGACGGGGCGACAGATACGCAGTATTTT. Translated, it gives CASRDGATDTQYF.

This clonotype occurred many times. The V gene is TRBV6-1, the J gene TRBJ2-4; D is unclear. The V gene lost 6 bases and the J gene lost 1 base, with 19 bases spanning the gap. The CDR3 sequence is 17 residues long. Germline V gene sequence: CDR1 MNHNS, CDR2 SASEGT. CDR3 loop: CASSLRLMGSAKNIQYF. The DNA of the CDR3 is TGTGCCAGCAGCCTTAGATTAATGGGATCGGCCAAAAACATTCAGTACTTC.

The chain combines TRBV6-2 or TRBV6-3 with TRBJ2-7; the match to TRBD1 covers 9 bases. Germline V gene data show CDR1 as MNHEY and CDR2 as SVGEGT. The CDR3 runs 14 residues. V dropped 5 bases and J dropped 5; count of bases not matched to a gene: 7. Here the CDR3 DNA reads TGTGCCAGCAGTCCGGGACAGGGAGGCCACGAGCAGTACTTC. Protein sequence: CASSPGQGGHEQYF.

There are a few counts of this clonotype. The rearrangement links TRBV24-1 to TRBJ2-2, with D perhaps being TRBD1 or TRBD2 (5 bases each). Trimming cost V 3 bases and J 6 bases, with 16 bases left between them. Germline CDR1 is KGHDR and CDR2 is SFDVKD. The CDR3 spans 16 residues. The CDR3 sequence is CATSDRGRAYAGELFF. The CDR3 nucleotides read TGTGCCACCAGTGATCGGGGCAGGGCGTACGCCGGGGAGCTGTTTTTT.

This clonotype was found a few times. The chain joins TRBV6-2 or TRBV6-3 to TRBJ2-7; TRBD2 matches 7 bases. Germline V gives CDR1 MNHEY, CDR2 SVGEGT. With 0 bases clipped from V and 5 bases from J, the junction kept 10 bases outside the gene matches. The CDR3 is 16 amino acids. Written as DNA, the CDR3 is TGTGCCAGCAGTTACTCGGGCCGGGAGGTGTCTGACGAGCAGTACTTC. This gives the protein CASSYSGREVSDEQYF.

The V and J genes are TRBV25-1 and TRBJ2-7; no definite D call. This CDR3 has 13 amino acids. Germline CDR1 reads MGHDK; CDR2 reads SYGVNS. V was trimmed by 4 bases and J by 0 bases, leaving 7 bases between them. In nucleotides, the CDR3 is TGTGCCAGCAGTGGAGACGGCTCCTACGAGCAGTACTTC. This codes for CASSGDGSYEQYF.

As for this clonotype: Sequence at one end of the junction differs from germline and may be a read error. The chain is built from TRBV7-9 and TRBJ2-3; weak D call: TRBD1 (6 bases). This CDR3 region has 11 residues. Looked up from germline, CDR1 is SEHNR and CDR2 is FQNEAQ (reference sequence). CDR3 sequence reads: CASSLGGSMDF. CDR3 DNA: TGTGCCAGCAGTTTAGGGGGTAGTATGGATTTT. The whole variable domain, remainder taken from reference TRBV7-9 and TRBJ2-3, is DTGVSQNPRHKITKRGQNVTFRCDPISEHNRLYWYRQTLGQGPEFLTYFQNEAQLEKSRLLSDRFSAERPKGSFSTLEIQRTEQGDSAMYLCASSLGGSMDFGPGTRLTVL.

The chain joins TRBV5-5 to TRBJ1-2; D call uncertain. This CDR3 is built from 13 residues. Trimming cost V 0 bases and J 7 bases, with 10 bases left between them. Germline V CDR1 and CDR2: SGHKS, YYEKEE (reference sequence). The CDR3 DNA follows: TGTGCCAGCAGCTTGGACCCCTCGGGTGGCTACACCTTC. Protein product: CASSLDPSGGYTF.

This clonotype was observed a few times. This chain uses TRBV5-1 with TRBJ2-2, with a weak D call TRBD2 (5 bases). The length of the CDR3 is 14 residues. Germline CDR1 and CDR2: SGHRS and YFSETQ. V was clipped by 6 bases and J by 6 bases, with 15 bases between them. The DNA of the CDR3 is TGCGCCAGCACCCCATCGAGGGCGGCCGGGGAGCTGTTTTTT. Translated: CASTPSRAAGELFF.

V and J are TRBV5-6 and TRBJ1-1; 8 nucleotides agree with TRBD1. This CDR3 has 15 residues. V dropped 4 bases and J dropped 7; count of bases not matched to a gene: 12. In germline, CDR1 is SGHDT, CDR2 YYEEEE. The CDR3 sequence: CASSPLLDREFEAFF. For the CDR3, the DNA is TGTGCCAGCAGCCCCCTATTGGACAGGGAATTTGAAGCTTTCTTT.

The chain has TRBV5-1 and TRBJ1-1; D not certain. Germline V gene data show CDR1 as SGHRS and CDR2 as YFSETQ. This CDR3 region has 15 residues. V gave up 0 bases and J gave up 5 bases, with 14 bases separating them. The CDR3 spells CASSLVEGIGTEAFF. The CDR3 region has the DNA TGCGCCAGCAGCTTGGTAGAGGGCATTGGGACTGAAGCTTTCTTT.

The chain has TRBV6-5 and TRBJ2-7, with D maybe TRBD2 (6 bases). Trimming shortened V by 0 bases and J by 2 bases, and 11 bases separated the two germline ends. The CDR3 extends over 15 amino acids. Per the germline V gene, CDR1 is MNHEY and CDR2 is SVGAGI. This CDR3 reads CASSYSTGGAYEQYF. The CDR3, as DNA: TGTGCCAGCAGTTACTCGACCGGGGGAGCCTACGAGCAGTACTTC.

This clonotype was seen many times. The CDR3 DNA reads as TGTGCCAGCAGCACATCTAATACGCAGTATTTT. The encoded protein is CASSTSNTQYF. The V call is TRBV7-8, the J call TRBJ2-3; D remains unclear. Germline assignment: CDR1 SGHVS and CDR2 FQNEAQ. This CDR3 is built from 11 residues. Trimming cost V 5 bases and J 7 bases, with 7 bases left between them. Variable domain in full (rest from reference TRBV7-8 and TRBJ2-3): GAGVSQSPRYKVAKRGQDVALRCDPISGHVSLFWYQQALGQGPEFLTYFQNEAQLDKSGLPSDRFFAERPEGSVSTLKIQRTQQEDSAVYLCASSTSNTQYFGPGTRLTVL.

This clonotype appeared a few times. The chain joins TRBV29-1 to TRBJ1-1; D unclear. The CDR3 runs to 12 residues. The V and J ends lost 4 bases and 4 bases respectively, with 10 bases between them. Germline assignment: CDR1 SQVTM and CDR2 ANQGSEA. Written as DNA, the CDR3 is TGCAGCGTTGGGCGTTTCGGCACTGAAGCTTTCTTT. As protein: CSVGRFGTEAFF. Full variable domain (remainder filled in from reference TRBV29-1 and TRBJ1-1): SAVISQKPSRDICQRGTSLTIQCQVDSQVTMMFWYRQQPGQSLTLIATANQGSEATYESGFVIDKFPISRPNLTFSTLTVSNMSPEDSSIYLCSVGRFGTEAFFGQGTRLTVV.

This rearrangement joins TRBV30 to TRBJ2-1; 8 nucleotides match TRBD2. With V trimmed by 0 bases and J by 0 bases, 13 bases remained unmatched. Germline CDR1 is GTSNPN and CDR2 is SVGIG (reference sequence). The CDR3 loop spans 19 amino acids. Here the CDR3 reads CAWSVPPAGEWLSYNEQFF. CDR3 sequence (DNA): TGTGCCTGGAGTGTACCCCCAGCGGGAGAATGGCTCTCCTACAATGAGCAGTTCTTC.

V and J are TRBV6-5 and TRBJ2-5, with 7 nucleotides matching TRBD1. After removal of 4 bases from V and 5 bases from J, the junction contained 10 bases not matched to a gene. CDR3 length equals 15 residues. Looked up from germline, CDR1 is MNHEY and CDR2 is SVGAGI. The CDR3 coding sequence is TGTGCCAGCAGTTCCCCGGACAGGATTGGGGAGACCCAGTACTTC. It codes for CASSSPDRIGETQYF.

The rearrangement links TRBV10-2 to TRBJ1-2; TRBD1 is a possible D gene (6 bases). V gave up 7 bases and J gave up 7 bases, with 13 bases separating them. Germline V lookup: CDR1 WSHSY, CDR2 SAAADI. CDR3 size: 12 residues. The DNA for the CDR3 is TGCGCCAGCAAAATACAGGGCCGTGGCTACACCTTC. This sequence encodes CASKIQGRGYTF.